Presented here are 15 T cell receptor beta chains from one specimen sequenced in a study of T cell repertoires in cytomegalovirus infection. TCRdb called the reads again in MiXCR, with one record for every CDR3 protein. Here the sample spans approximately 630,000 distinct CDR3 sequences, 20% to 25% being singletons. The material sequenced was CD8+ T cells from PBMCs. These receptors all come from a human donor in good health (CMV status not recorded). Some clones in this sample may be carry-over from other donors' samples.

The chain uses TRBV5-3 and TRBJ2-1; 11 bases agree with TRBD2. TRBV5-3 is treated as an ORF (open reading frame) with a function not yet certain. The CDR3 length is 17 residues. J lost 4 bases, V lost 8 bases, and 14 bases had no gene match. The DNA of the CDR3 is TGTGCCAGCAGCGTCGCCCTAGCGGGGGGATCTTACAATGAGCAGTTCTTC. This sequence encodes CASSVALAGGSYNEQFF.

This clonotype was counted many times. V gene TRBV6-5 combines with J gene TRBJ2-3, with 7 bases lining up with TRBD1. The CDR3 consists of 17 residues. Losses at the gene ends were 4 bases for V and 0 bases for J; bases not matched to a gene: 10. The germline V gene has CDR1 MNHEY and CDR2 SVGAGI. The DNA for the CDR3 is TGTGCCAGCAGTTTTTCAGGGGGTTTTACTAGCACAGATACGCAGTATTTT. This sequence encodes CASSFSGGFTSTDTQYF.

The chain has TRBV28 and TRBJ2-5; possibly TRBD1 for D (5 bases). Germline assignment: CDR1 MDHEN and CDR2 SYDVKM. Trimming removed 4 bases from V and 10 bases from J, with 19 bases in between. This CDR3 comprises 14 residues. The CDR3 here is CASSSWSQGPGQYF. For the CDR3, the DNA is TGTGCCAGCAGTTCGTGGTCCCAGGGCCCGGGCCAGTACTTC.

V and J are TRBV6-2 or TRBV6-3 and TRBJ2-1; D possibly corresponds to TRBD1 (6 bases). V was pared by 5 bases and J by 6 bases, with 14 bases between. Germline V gene lookup returns CDR1 MNHEY and CDR2 SVGEGT. The CDR3 has 14 residues. This CDR3 is CASSEDSYINEQFF. CDR3 nucleotides: TGTGCCAGCAGTGAGGACAGTTATATCAATGAGCAGTTCTTC.

There are a few counts of this clonotype. The CDR3 region has the DNA TGTGCCACCAGTGGTCCCAGGAACAATGAGCAGTTCTTC. It is translated as CATSGPRNNEQFF. The chain couples TRBV24-1 to TRBJ2-1, with no clear D. Trimming stripped 5 bases from V and 5 bases from J, with 9 bases between. Germline CDR1 reads KGHDR; CDR2 reads SFDVKD. The CDR3 sequence is 13 residues long.

This clonotype was found a few times. This chain uses TRBV10-3 with TRBJ1-2; the match to TRBD1 covers 7 bases. Germline V gene lookup returns CDR1 ENHRY and CDR2 SYGVKD. The CDR3 loop spans 11 amino acids. V shed 8 bases, J shed 6 bases, and the junction held 3 bases outside the gene matches. In DNA, the CDR3 is TGTGCCATCCAGGGGGTTGATGGCTACACCTTC. Encoded protein: CAIQGVDGYTF.

This sequence joins TRBV10-3 and TRBJ1-2; D is perhaps TRBD1 (6 bases). The CDR3 extends over 17 amino acids. The germline V and J ends were trimmed by 1 base and 3 bases, with 18 bases remaining between them. Germline-derived CDR1 and CDR2 are ENHRY and SYGVKD. CDR3 bases: TGTGCCATCAGTGAGTGGCTAGGGGGGGGGCAGGACTATGGCTACACCTTC. It codes for CAISEWLGGGQDYGYTF.

The chain uses TRBV6-2 or TRBV6-3 and TRBJ2-1; D could derive from TRBD1 or TRBD2 (5 bases each). Germline lookup yields CDR1 MNHEY and CDR2 SVGEGT. Deletions cut 0 bases from V and 9 bases from J, with 15 bases between. CDR3 length: 15 amino acids. CDR3 sequence reads: CASSYSRGLRGEQFF. The CDR3 nucleotides are TGTGCCAGCAGTTACTCGAGGGGTTTACGGGGTGAGCAGTTCTTC.

The table lists this clonotype with a few counts. This chain uses TRBV6-6 with TRBJ2-2, with D tentatively TRBD1 (6 bases). The CDR3 totals 14 residues. Germline V gives CDR1 MNHNY, CDR2 SVGAGI (reference sequence). V dropped 7 bases and J dropped 1 base, with 10 bases sitting between them. CDR3 in amino acids: CASMLGQNTGELFF. CDR3 nucleotides: TGTGCCAGCATGTTGGGACAGAACACCGGGGAGCTGTTTTTT.

This clonotype was seen a handful of times. The chain couples TRBV29-1 to TRBJ1-1, with a possible D match to TRBD1 (5 bases). In germline, CDR1 is SQVTM, CDR2 ANQGSEA. The CDR3 is 12 residues long. CDR3 sequence reads: CAARAGNTEAFF. The DNA of the CDR3 is TGCGCGGCCAGGGCGGGGAACACTGAAGCTTTCTTT.

The table lists this clonotype with a few counts. The chain joins TRBV15 to TRBJ2-3; 10 bases align to TRBD1. The CDR3 runs 17 residues. V lost 0 bases to trimming and J lost 5 bases; unmatched junction nucleotides: 8. Germline V lookup: CDR1 LNHNV, CDR2 YYDKDF (reference sequence). The CDR3 sequence: CATSRDRQGASIDTQYF. The CDR3 nucleotides are TGTGCCACCAGCAGAGACAGACAGGGGGCGTCCATAGATACGCAGTATTTT.

This clonotype was recorded many times. The chain uses TRBV2 and TRBJ2-1; no firm D call. Trimming cost V 7 bases and J 6 bases, with 4 bases left between them. Germline V gene lookup returns CDR1 SNHLY and CDR2 FYNNEI. This CDR3 spans 10 amino acids. As DNA, the CDR3 is TGTGCCAGCAATGGCAATGAGCAGTTCTTC. The encoded protein is CASNGNEQFF.

This clonotype was detected only a few times. V and J are TRBV20-1 and TRBJ2-3, with 7 bases lining up with TRBD1. Germline-derived CDR1 and CDR2 are DFQATT and SNEGSKA (reference sequence). This CDR3 contains 16 residues. Losses at the gene ends were 5 bases for V and 4 bases for J; bases not matched to a gene: 15. CDR3 protein: CSAALGDRVFADTQYF. The CDR3 coding sequence is TGCAGTGCTGCCCTTGGTGACAGGGTCTTTGCAGATACGCAGTATTTT.

A few counts support this clonotype. CDR3 coding DNA: TGTGCCAGCAGTTACTCGCAGGGTTTAGGGACTGAAGCTTTCTTT. This encodes CASSYSQGLGTEAFF. The chain employs TRBV6-5 and TRBJ1-1; TRBD1 might be the D (5 bases). This CDR3 has 15 residues. Trimming stripped 0 bases from V and 5 bases from J, with 13 bases between. Germline loops: CDR1 MNHEY, CDR2 SVGAGI.

This chain connects TRBV27 to TRBJ2-2; D call uncertain. The length of the CDR3 is 16 residues. Germline loops: CDR1 MNHEY, CDR2 SMNVEV (reference sequence). The germline V and J ends were trimmed by 5 bases and 2 bases, with 15 bases remaining between them. The CDR3 DNA reads as TGTGCCAGCAGTCCGCAGTACTTGGGAAACACCGGGGAGCTGTTTTTT. Protein sequence: CASSPQYLGNTGELFF.